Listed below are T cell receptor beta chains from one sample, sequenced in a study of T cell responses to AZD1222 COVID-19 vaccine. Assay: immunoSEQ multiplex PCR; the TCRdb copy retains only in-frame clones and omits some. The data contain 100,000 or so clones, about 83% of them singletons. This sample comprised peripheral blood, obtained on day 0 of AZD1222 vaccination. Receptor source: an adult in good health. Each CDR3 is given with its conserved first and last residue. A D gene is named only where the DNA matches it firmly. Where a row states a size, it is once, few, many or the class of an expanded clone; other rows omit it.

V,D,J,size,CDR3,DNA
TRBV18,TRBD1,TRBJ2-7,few,CASSLGQGYEQYF,TGTGCCAGCTCACTGGGACAGGGCTACGAGCAGTACTTC
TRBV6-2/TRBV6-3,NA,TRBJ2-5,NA,CASSGVGETQYF,TGTGCCAGCAGTGGGGTAGGAGAGACCCAGTACTTC
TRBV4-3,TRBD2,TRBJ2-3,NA,CASSPRLAESTDTQYF,TGCGCCAGCAGCCCCCGACTAGCGGAGAGCACAGATACGCAGTATTTT
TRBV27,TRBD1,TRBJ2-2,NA,CASSRDRGTGELFF,TGTGCCAGCAGTAGGGACAGGGGTACCGGGGAGCTGTTTTTT
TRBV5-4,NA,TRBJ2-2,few,CASSHTTNTGELFF,TGTGCCAGCAGCCACACTACGAACACCGGGGAGCTGTTTTTT
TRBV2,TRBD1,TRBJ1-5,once,CASRPGTGGRQPQHF,TGTGCCAGCAGGCCCGGGACAGGGGGTCGGCAGCCCCAGCATTTT
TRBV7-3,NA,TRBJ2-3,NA,CASSLGGATPGTDTQYF,TGTGCCAGCAGCTTAGGGGGCGCGACACCGGGCACAGATACGCAGTATTTT
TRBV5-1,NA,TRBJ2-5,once,CASSLGVGTQYF,TGCGCCAGCAGTCTGGGCGTGGGGACCCAGTACTTC
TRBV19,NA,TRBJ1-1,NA,CASSIQGMNTEAFF,TGTGCCAGTAGCATACAGGGAATGAACACTGAAGCTTTCTTT
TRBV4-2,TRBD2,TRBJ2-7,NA,CASSSTSGGYEQYF,TGTGCCAGCAGCTCAACTAGCGGGGGCTACGAGCAGTACTTC
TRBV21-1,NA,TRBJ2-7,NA,CASSIDNRGDEQYF,TGTGCCAGCAGCATCGACAACAGGGGAGACGAGCAGTACTTC
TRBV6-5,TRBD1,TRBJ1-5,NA,CAILDRVANQPQHF,TGTGCCATCTTGGACAGGGTTGCAAATCAGCCCCAGCATTTT
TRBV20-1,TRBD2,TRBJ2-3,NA,CSASRGGGADTQYF,TGCAGTGCTAGTCGGGGGGGCGGGGCAGATACGCAGTATTTT
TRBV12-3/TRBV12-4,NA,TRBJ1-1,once,CASSWMDTEAFF,TGTGCCAGCAGCTGGATGGACACTGAAGCTTTCTTT
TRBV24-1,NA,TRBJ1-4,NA,CATSDSGLRGFILIRTNEKLFF,TGTGCCACCAGTGATTCGGGCCTCAGGGGATTTATATTGATCCGAACTAATGAAAAACTGTTTTTT
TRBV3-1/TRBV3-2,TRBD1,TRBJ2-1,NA,CASRSSGTGSYNEQFF,TGTGCCAGCAGATCCTCCGGGACAGGGTCCTACAATGAGCAGTTCTTC
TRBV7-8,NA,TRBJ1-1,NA,CASSQNTEAFF,TGTGCCAGCAGCCAGAACACTGAAGCTTTCTTT
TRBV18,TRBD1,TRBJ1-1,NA,CASSLRTGRTPLEAFF,TGTGCCAGCTCCCTCCGGACAGGTCGAACCCCCCTTGAAGCTTTCTTT
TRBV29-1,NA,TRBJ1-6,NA,CSVQDSVNSPLHF,TGCAGCGTCCAGGACAGCGTTAATTCACCCCTCCACTTT
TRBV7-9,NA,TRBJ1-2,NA,CASSLSTVGGYTF,TGTGCCAGCAGCTTATCGACTGTCGGCGGCTACACCTTC
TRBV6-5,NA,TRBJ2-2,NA,CATPWRCGELFF,TGTGCCACCCCTTGGAGATGCGGGGAGCTGTTTTTT
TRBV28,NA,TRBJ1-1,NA,CASSARTGKNTEAFF,TGTGCCAGCAGCGCTCGGACCGGGAAGAACACTGAAGCTTTCTTT
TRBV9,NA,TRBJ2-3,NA,CASSPSPRTPSTDTQYF,TGTGCCAGCAGTCCTTCTCCTCGGACCCCTAGCACAGATACGCAGTATTTT
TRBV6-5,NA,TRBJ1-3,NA,CASSYHPSGNTIYF,TGTGCCAGCAGTTATCATCCCTCTGGAAACACCATATATTTT
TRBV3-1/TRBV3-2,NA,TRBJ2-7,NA,CASSQRGWKYEQYF,TGTGCCAGCAGCCAAAGGGGGTGGAAATACGAGCAGTACTTC
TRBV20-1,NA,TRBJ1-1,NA,CSTGRWAFF,TGCAGTACCGGTCGATGGGCTTTCTTT
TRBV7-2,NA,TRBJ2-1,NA,CASSLGGGGVRNEQFF,TGTGCCAGCAGCTTAGGAGGGGGGGGCGTCCGGAATGAGCAGTTCTTC
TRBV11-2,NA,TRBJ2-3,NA,CASSIMFDTQYF,TGTGCCAGCAGCATCATGTTTGATACGCAGTATTTT
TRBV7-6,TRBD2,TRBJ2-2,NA,CASSFRRRTSGNTGELFF,TGTGCCAGCAGCTTCCGCCGCAGGACTAGCGGTAACACCGGGGAGCTGTTTTTT
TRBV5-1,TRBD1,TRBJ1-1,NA,CASRTGVNTEAFF,TGCGCCAGCAGGACAGGGGTGAACACTGAAGCTTTCTTT
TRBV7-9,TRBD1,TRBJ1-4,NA,CASSSETGRNEKLFF,TGTGCCAGCAGCTCCGAGACAGGGCGGAATGAAAAACTGTTTTTT
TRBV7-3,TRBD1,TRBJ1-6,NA,CASSSQGRHNSPLHF,TGTGCCAGCAGCTCACAGGGGAGGCATAATTCACCCCTCCACTTT
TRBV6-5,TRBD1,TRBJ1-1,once,CASSYSRGPLNTEAFF,TGTGCCAGCAGTTACTCAAGGGGGCCCTTGAACACTGAAGCTTTCTTT
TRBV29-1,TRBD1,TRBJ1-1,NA,CSVDTGGGLSNTEAFF,TGCAGCGTAGATACAGGGGGGGGACTCTCGAACACTGAAGCTTTCTTT
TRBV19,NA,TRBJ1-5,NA,CASSISVNQPQHF,TGTGCCAGTAGTATTTCGGTCAATCAGCCCCAGCATTTT
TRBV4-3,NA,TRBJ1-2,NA,CASSQDANGNYGYTF,TGCGCCAGCAGCCAAGACGCGAACGGGAACTATGGCTACACCTTC
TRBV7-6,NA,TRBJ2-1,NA,CASSLAAWVGINEQFF,TGTGCCAGCAGCTTAGCGGCCTGGGTAGGGATAAATGAGCAGTTCTTC
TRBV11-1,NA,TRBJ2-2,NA,CASSLAEGANTGELFF,TGTGCCAGCAGCTTAGCTGAGGGCGCGAACACCGGGGAGCTGTTTTTT
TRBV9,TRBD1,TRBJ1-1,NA,CASSFTTEGATEAFF,TGTGCCAGCAGCTTTACTACGGAGGGGGCCACTGAAGCTTTCTTT
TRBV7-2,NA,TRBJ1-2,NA,CASSLAEGSFYGYTF,TGTGCCAGCAGCTTAGCGGAGGGGTCTTTCTATGGCTACACCTTC
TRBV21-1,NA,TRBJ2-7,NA,CASSTTDRAYEQYF,TGTGCCAGCAGCACAACGGACAGGGCCTACGAGCAGTACTTC
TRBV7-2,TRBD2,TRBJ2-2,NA,CASSLTSGGTGELFF,TGTGCCAGCAGCTTAACTAGCGGGGGAACCGGGGAGCTGTTTTTT
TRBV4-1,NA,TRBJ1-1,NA,CASSRTSGGFTEAFF,TGCGCCAGCAGCCGGACCTCGGGGGGCTTTACTGAAGCTTTCTTT
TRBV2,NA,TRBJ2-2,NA,CASSAVGIQSGELFF,TGTGCCAGCAGTGCGGTGGGCATACAGTCCGGGGAGCTGTTTTTT
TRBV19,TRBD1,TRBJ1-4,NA,CASSIDRGGEKLFF,TGTGCCAGTAGTATCGACAGGGGAGGTGAAAAACTGTTTTTT
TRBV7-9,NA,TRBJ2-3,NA,CASRPGLTDTQYF,TGTGCCAGCAGGCCGGGCCTCACAGATACGCAGTATTTT
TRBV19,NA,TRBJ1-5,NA,CATQDRERVVPNQPQHF,TGTGCCACTCAGGACAGAGAACGGGTGGTCCCGAATCAGCCCCAGCATTTT
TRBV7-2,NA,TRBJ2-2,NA,CASSLDGTGELFF,TGTGCCAGCAGCTTAGACGGCACCGGGGAGCTGTTTTTT
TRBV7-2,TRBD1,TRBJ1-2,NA,CASSPGQGRGYGYTF,TGTGCCAGCAGCCCCGGACAGGGCCGGGGCTATGGCTACACCTTC
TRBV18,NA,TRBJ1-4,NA,CASSPNGWGNEKLFF,TGTGCCAGCTCCCCTAACGGGTGGGGCAATGAAAAACTGTTTTTT
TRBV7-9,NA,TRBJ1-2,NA,CASSSSATISSYGYTF,TGTGCCAGCAGCTCATCCGCTACGATCTCCTCCTATGGCTACACCTTC
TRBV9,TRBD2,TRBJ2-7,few,CASSVSLPTPSSGGFNSPNEQYF,TGTGCCAGCAGCGTAAGCCTACCCACCCCGTCTAGCGGGGGGTTCAATTCTCCAAACGAGCAGTACTTC
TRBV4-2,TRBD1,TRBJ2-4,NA,CASSQDLADRGKNIQYF,TGTGCCAGCAGCCAAGATCTCGCTGACAGGGGAAAAAACATTCAGTACTTC
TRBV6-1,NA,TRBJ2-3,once,CASSENFGVGTDTQYF,TGTGCCAGCAGTGAAAATTTCGGGGTGGGGACAGATACGCAGTATTTT
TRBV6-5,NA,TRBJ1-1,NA,CAAQEAGINTEAFF,TGTGCCGCCCAAGAGGCAGGCATAAACACTGAAGCTTTCTTT
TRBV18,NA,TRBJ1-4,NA,CASSPGQNEKLFF,TGTGCCAGCTCACCAGGACAGAATGAAAAACTGTTTTTT
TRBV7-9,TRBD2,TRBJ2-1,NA,CASSGLSGGYNEQFF,TGTGCCAGCAGCGGCCTTAGCGGGGGTTACAATGAGCAGTTCTTC